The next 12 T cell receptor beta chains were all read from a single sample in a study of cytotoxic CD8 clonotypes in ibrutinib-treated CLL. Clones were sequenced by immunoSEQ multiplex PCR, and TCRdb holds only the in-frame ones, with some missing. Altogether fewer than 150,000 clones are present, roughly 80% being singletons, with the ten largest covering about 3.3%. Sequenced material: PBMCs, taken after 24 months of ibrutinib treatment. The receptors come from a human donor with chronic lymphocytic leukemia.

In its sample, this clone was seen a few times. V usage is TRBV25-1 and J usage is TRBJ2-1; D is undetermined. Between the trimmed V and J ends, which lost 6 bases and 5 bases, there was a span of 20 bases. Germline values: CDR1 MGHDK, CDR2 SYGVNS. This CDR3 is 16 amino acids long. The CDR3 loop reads CASSGKGWQSHNEQFF. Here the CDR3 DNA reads TGTGCCAGCAGCGGAAAGGGATGGCAGTCCCACAATGAGCAGTTCTTC.

This CDR3 is CASSLGGQAVNYGYTF. The CDR3, as DNA: TGTGCCAGCAGCTTGGGGGGACAGGCGGTAAACTATGGCTACACCTTC. The chain employs TRBV5-4 and TRBJ1-2; 8 nucleotides agree with TRBD1. V dropped 0 bases and J dropped 2; count of bases not matched to a gene: 6. Germline CDR1 and CDR2: SGHNT and YYREEE (reference sequence). CDR3 length equals 16 residues.

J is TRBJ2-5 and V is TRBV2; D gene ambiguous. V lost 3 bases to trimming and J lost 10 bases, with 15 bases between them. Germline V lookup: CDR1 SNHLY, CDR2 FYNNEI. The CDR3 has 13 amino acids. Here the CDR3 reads CASSDEAGMVQYF. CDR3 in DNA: TGTGCCAGCAGTGACGAGGCAGGCATGGTCCAGTACTTC.

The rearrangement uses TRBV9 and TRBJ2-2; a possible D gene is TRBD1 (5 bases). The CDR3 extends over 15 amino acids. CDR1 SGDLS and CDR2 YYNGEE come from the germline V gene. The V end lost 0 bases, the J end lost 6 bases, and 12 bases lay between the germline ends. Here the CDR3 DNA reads TGTGCCAGCAGCGTAGTTGGGGCGGCCCCCGGGGAGCTGTTTTTT. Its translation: CASSVVGAAPGELFF.

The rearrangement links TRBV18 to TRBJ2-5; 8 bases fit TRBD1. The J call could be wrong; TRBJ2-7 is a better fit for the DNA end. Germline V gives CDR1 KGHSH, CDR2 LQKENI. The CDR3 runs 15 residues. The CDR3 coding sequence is TGTGCCAGCTCACCCCCGGACAGGGCGGGCTACGAGCAGTACTTC. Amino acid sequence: CASSPPDRAGYEQYF.

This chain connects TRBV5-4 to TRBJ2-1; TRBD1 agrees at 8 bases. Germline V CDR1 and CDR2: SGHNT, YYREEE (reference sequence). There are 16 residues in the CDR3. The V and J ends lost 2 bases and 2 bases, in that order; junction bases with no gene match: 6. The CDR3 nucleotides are TGTGCCAGCAGCTTTGGGGCAGGGGGCACCTACAATGAGCAGTTCTTC. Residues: CASSFGAGGTYNEQFF.

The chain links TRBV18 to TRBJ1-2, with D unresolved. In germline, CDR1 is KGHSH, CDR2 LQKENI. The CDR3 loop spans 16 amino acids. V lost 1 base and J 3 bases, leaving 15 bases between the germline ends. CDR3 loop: CASSPLFAGNDYGYTF. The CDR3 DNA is TGTGCCAGCTCACCACTCTTCGCGGGAAACGACTATGGCTACACCTTC.

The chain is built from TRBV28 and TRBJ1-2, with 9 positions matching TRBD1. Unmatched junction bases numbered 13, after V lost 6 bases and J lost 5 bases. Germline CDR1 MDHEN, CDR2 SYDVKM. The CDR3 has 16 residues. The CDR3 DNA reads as TGTGCCAGCAGCCGACCCCCCGGGACAGGGACATATGGCTACACCTTC. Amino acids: CASSRPPGTGTYGYTF.

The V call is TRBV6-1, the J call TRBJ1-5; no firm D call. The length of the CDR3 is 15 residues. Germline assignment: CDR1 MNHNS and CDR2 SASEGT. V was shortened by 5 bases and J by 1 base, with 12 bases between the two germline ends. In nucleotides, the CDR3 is TGTGCCAGCAGTTGGTCCAGCAGGAGCAATCAGCCCCAGCATTTT. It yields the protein CASSWSSRSNQPQHF.

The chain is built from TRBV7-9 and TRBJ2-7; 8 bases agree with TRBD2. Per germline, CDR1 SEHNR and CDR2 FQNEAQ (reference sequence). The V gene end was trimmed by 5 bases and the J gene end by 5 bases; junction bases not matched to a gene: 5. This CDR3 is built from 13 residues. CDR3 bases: TGTGCCAGCAGCCCGGGGGGGCCCCACGAGCAGTACTTC. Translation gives CASSPGGPHEQYF.

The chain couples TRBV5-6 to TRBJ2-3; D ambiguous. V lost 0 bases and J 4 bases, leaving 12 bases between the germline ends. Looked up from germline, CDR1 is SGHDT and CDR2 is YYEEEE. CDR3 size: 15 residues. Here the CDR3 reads CASSLAGPTPDTQYF. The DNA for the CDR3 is TGTGCCAGCAGCTTGGCGGGCCCTACCCCAGATACGCAGTATTTT.

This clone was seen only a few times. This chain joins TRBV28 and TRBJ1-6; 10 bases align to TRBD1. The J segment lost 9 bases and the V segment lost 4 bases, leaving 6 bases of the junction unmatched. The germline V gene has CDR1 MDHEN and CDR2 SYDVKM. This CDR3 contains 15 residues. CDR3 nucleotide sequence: TGTGCCAGCAGTTCAGGGACAGGGGTGGGTTCACCCCTCCACTTT. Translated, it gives CASSSGTGVGSPLHF.